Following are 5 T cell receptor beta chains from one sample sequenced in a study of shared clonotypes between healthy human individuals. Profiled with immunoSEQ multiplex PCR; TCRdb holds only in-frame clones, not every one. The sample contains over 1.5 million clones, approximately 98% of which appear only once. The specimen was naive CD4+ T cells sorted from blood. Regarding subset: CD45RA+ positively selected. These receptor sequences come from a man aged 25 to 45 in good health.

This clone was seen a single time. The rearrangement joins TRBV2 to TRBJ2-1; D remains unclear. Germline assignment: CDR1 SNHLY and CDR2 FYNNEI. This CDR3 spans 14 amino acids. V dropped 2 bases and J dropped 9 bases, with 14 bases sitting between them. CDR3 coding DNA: TGTGCCAGCAGTGAACGCCGACCGAAGGGTGAGCAGTTCTTC. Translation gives CASSERRPKGEQFF.

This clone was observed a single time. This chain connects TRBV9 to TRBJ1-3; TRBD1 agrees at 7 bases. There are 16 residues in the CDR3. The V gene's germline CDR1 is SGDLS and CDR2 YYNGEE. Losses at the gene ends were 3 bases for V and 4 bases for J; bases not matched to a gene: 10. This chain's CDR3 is CASSGRGTVAGNTIYF. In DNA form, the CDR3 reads TGTGCCAGCAGCGGACGAGGGACAGTCGCGGGAAACACCATATATTTT.

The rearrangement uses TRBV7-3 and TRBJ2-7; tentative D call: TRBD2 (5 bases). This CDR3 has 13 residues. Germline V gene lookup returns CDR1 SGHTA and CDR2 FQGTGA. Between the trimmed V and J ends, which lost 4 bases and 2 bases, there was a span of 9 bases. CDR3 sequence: CASSSPGAYEQYF. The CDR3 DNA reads TGTGCCAGCAGCTCCCCCGGGGCCTACGAGCAGTACTTC.

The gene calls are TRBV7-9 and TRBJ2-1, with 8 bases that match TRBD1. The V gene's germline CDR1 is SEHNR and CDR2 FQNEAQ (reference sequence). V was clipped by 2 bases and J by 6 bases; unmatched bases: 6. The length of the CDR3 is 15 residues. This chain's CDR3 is CASSLWRQGPNEQFF. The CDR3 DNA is TGTGCCAGCAGCTTATGGCGACAGGGGCCCAATGAGCAGTTCTTC.

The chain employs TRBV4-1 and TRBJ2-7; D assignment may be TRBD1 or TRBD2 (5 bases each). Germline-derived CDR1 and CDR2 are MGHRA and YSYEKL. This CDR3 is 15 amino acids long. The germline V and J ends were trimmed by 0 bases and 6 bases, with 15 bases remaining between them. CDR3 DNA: TGCGCCAGCAGCCAAGATAATGGGGGTCTGTTCGAGCAGTACTTC. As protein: CASSQDNGGLFEQYF.